Presented here are 22 T cell receptor beta chains from one specimen sequenced in a study of cytotoxic CD8 clonotypes in ibrutinib-treated CLL. Method: immunoSEQ multiplex PCR; TCRdb's copy keeps in-frame clones and lacks some. Here the sample spans 140,000 to 150,000 clones, about three quarters being singletons. The sample was PBMCs, taken after 24 months of ibrutinib treatment. The receptors derive from a human donor with chronic lymphocytic leukemia.

The chain has TRBV28 and TRBJ1-4; 7 bases match TRBD1. Looked up from germline, CDR1 is MDHEN and CDR2 is SYDVKM. CDR3 length: 13 residues. V lost 7 bases and J lost 3; bases outside the gene matches: 2. Written as DNA, the CDR3 is TGTGCCAGCAACAGGGGCCCTAATGAAAAACTGTTTTTT. It codes for CASNRGPNEKLFF.

Remarks on this clone: This sample includes further DNA sequences coding for the same CDR3. V and J are TRBV27 and TRBJ2-5; D may correspond to TRBD1 or TRBD2 (5 bases each). The CDR3 contains 11 residues. V was shortened by 9 bases and J by 5 bases, with 10 bases between the two germline ends. Germline CDR1 MNHEY, CDR2 SMNVEV (reference sequence). CDR3 sequence (DNA): TGTGCCAGTCGGGGCGGGGAGACCCAGTACTTC. Amino acid sequence: CASRGGETQYF.

The DNA for the CDR3 is TGTGCCAGCAGCTTGGGGGCTGGGACTGAAGCTTTCTTT. Residues: CASSLGAGTEAFF. The V call is TRBV5-5, the J call TRBJ1-1; D is uncertain. CDR1 SGHKS and CDR2 YYEKEE come from the germline V gene (reference sequence). This CDR3 has 13 residues. Deletions cut 0 bases from V and 5 bases from J, with 8 bases between. The entire variable domain, with the rest obtained from reference TRBV5-5 and TRBJ1-1, is as follows: DAGVTQSPTHLIKTRGQQVTLRCSPISGHKSVSWYQQVLGQGPQFIFQYYEKEERGRGNFPDRFSARQFPNYSSELNVNALLLGDSALYLCASSLGAGTEAFFGQGTRLTVV.

The V gene is TRBV5-1, the J gene TRBJ2-1, with a tentative D call TRBD2 (5 bases). V was clipped by 7 bases and J by 4 bases, with 18 bases between them. Germline loops: CDR1 SGHRS, CDR2 YFSETQ. The CDR3 extends over 15 amino acids. CDR3 sequence (DNA): TGCGCCAGCGCCCTTGGGGTGAGCGGATACAATGAGCAGTTCTTC. Amino acid sequence: CASALGVSGYNEQFF.

The chain joins TRBV18 to TRBJ2-1, with a weak D call TRBD1 (5 bases). V was shortened by 0 bases and J by 1 base, with 7 bases between the two germline ends. From germline, CDR1 is KGHSH and CDR2 LQKENI. The CDR3 has 15 amino acids. CDR3 bases: TGTGCCAGCTCACCACCCAAGGGGTCCTACAATGAGCAGTTCTTC. Translated: CASSPPKGSYNEQFF.

The rearrangement uses TRBV23-1 and TRBJ2-7; the match to TRBD1 covers 7 bases. TRBV23-1 is annotated as an ORF whose role is uncertain. V gave up 0 bases and J gave up 1 base; unmatched junction bases: 3. This CDR3 has 15 amino acids. CDR3 sequence: CASSQSRGLSYEQYF. CDR3 in DNA: TGCGCCAGCAGTCAATCGAGGGGGCTTTCCTACGAGCAGTACTTC.

At least ten counts were recorded for this clone. J is TRBJ1-1 and V is TRBV9; D is unclear. The CDR3 loop spans 14 amino acids. Germline CDR1 is SGDLS and CDR2 is YYNGEE. The germline V and J ends were trimmed by 0 bases and 5 bases, with 11 bases remaining between them. This chain's CDR3 is CASSVGAIGTEAFF. The CDR3 nucleotides are TGTGCCAGCAGCGTAGGGGCAATCGGAACTGAAGCTTTCTTT.

This chain connects TRBV5-6 to TRBJ2-7; possible D gene TRBD2, 6 bases. The CDR3 length is 15 residues. V lost 4 bases and J lost 0, with 14 bases in between. From germline, CDR1 is SGHDT and CDR2 YYEEEE. CDR3 amino acids: CASSPGTVGSYEQYF. The CDR3 bases are TGTGCCAGCAGCCCGGGGACTGTGGGCTCCTACGAGCAGTACTTC.

This chain joins TRBV10-3 and TRBJ2-5; D is undetermined. Trimming left V 0 bases short and J 1 base short, with 9 bases between. Germline V lookup: CDR1 ENHRY, CDR2 SYGVKD. The CDR3 is 15 residues long. The CDR3 is CAISESTAAQETQYF. As DNA, the CDR3 is TGTGCCATCAGTGAGTCGACGGCAGCCCAAGAGACCCAGTACTTC.

This sequence joins TRBV28 and TRBJ2-7; D gene uncertain. V shed 5 bases and J shed 6 bases, with 11 bases lying between them. CDR3 length: 12 amino acids. Germline V CDR1 and CDR2: MDHEN, SYDVKM. The CDR3 protein is CASSGRWSEQYF. The DNA for the CDR3 is TGTGCCAGCAGTGGCCGATGGAGCGAGCAGTACTTC.

The rearrangement links TRBV7-2 to TRBJ2-3; D is uncertain. The CDR3 totals 12 residues. Germline V gene sequence: CDR1 SGHTA, CDR2 FQGNSA. V gave up 10 bases and J gave up 2 bases, with 10 bases separating them. The CDR3 DNA is TGTGCCACCGGGCCCCCCACAGATACGCAGTATTTT. As protein: CATGPPTDTQYF.

A few counts support this clone. CDR3 coding DNA: TGTGCCAGCAGCCTTATGGGGGGGGAGCAGTTCTTC. It codes for CASSLMGGEQFF. V gene TRBV11-3 combines with J gene TRBJ2-1, with 7 positions matching TRBD2. V was clipped by 5 bases and J by 10 bases; unmatched bases: 5. CDR1 SGHNT and CDR2 YENEEA come from the germline V gene. The CDR3 covers 12 residues. Using reference TRBV11-3 and TRBJ2-1 for the parts outside the CDR3, the full variable domain is EAGVVQSPRYKIIEKKQPVAFWCNPISGHNTLYWYLQNLGQGPELLIRYENEEAVDDSQLPKDRFSAERLKGVDSTLKIQPAELGDSAVYLCASSLMGGEQFFGPGTRLTVL.

This sequence joins TRBV29-1 and TRBJ1-6; 8 nucleotides agree with TRBD1. The V gene end was trimmed by 7 bases and the J gene end by 6 bases; junction bases not matched to a gene: 8. The germline gives CDR1 SQVTM, CDR2 ANQGSEA. The CDR3 contains 14 residues. In nucleotides, the CDR3 is TGCAGCGCCAGACAGGGGCTGGGTAATTCACCCCTCCACTTT. It specifies CSARQGLGNSPLHF.

The chain recombines TRBV11-2 with TRBJ1-2; D may be TRBD1 (5 bases). This CDR3 contains 14 residues. V gave up 4 bases and J gave up 4 bases, with 13 bases separating them. Germline V gene data show CDR1 as SGHAT and CDR2 as FQNNGV. CDR3 region: CASSWGDGGYGYTF. For the CDR3, the DNA is TGTGCCAGCAGCTGGGGGGACGGGGGCTATGGCTACACCTTC.

The gene calls are TRBV4-2 and TRBJ2-1; 11 nucleotides line up with TRBD2. The J segment lost 0 bases and the V segment lost 5 bases, leaving 6 bases of the junction unmatched. CDR1 LGHNA and CDR2 YNFKEQ come from the germline V gene. The CDR3 is 17 amino acids. Written as DNA, the CDR3 is TGTGCCAGCAGCAAGCGACTAGCGGGGATCTCCTACAATGAGCAGTTCTTC. It is translated as CASSKRLAGISYNEQFF.

The V call is TRBV20-1, the J call TRBJ2-2, with D hard to call. Germline CDR1 is DFQATT and CDR2 is SNEGSKA (reference sequence). This CDR3 spans 11 amino acids. Trimming cost V 5 bases and J 5 bases, with 6 bases left between them. In DNA, the CDR3 is TGCAGTGCTGCCGGGACCGGGGAGCTGTTTTTT. This gives the protein CSAAGTGELFF.

There are many counts of this clone. The chain has TRBV5-5 and TRBJ1-3; D gene ambiguous. Germline CDR1 and CDR2: SGHKS and YYEKEE (reference sequence). The CDR3 spans 15 residues. V was cut by 4 bases and J by 4 bases, with 15 bases left in between. CDR3 amino acids: CASSQVPESGNTIYF. The CDR3 bases are TGTGCCAGCAGCCAGGTCCCCGAGTCCGGAAACACCATATATTTT.

Details on this clone: The same CDR3 can be traced to other DNA sequences in this sample. The chain joins TRBV11-2 to TRBJ2-5, with 7 bases that match TRBD1. The CDR3 sequence is 13 residues long. CDR1 SGHAT and CDR2 FQNNGV come from the germline V gene. J was trimmed by 3 bases and V by 5 bases; bases with no gene match: 3. In nucleotides, the CDR3 is TGTGCCAGCAGCCCCGGGACAGAAGAGACCCAGTACTTC. Encoded protein: CASSPGTEETQYF.

The gene calls are TRBV19 and TRBJ2-1; 9 nucleotides agree with TRBD2. This CDR3 has 13 amino acids. The V and J ends lost 3 bases and 15 bases, in that order; junction bases with no gene match: 9. Germline values: CDR1 LNHDA, CDR2 SQIVND (reference sequence). The CDR3: CASSIEVAGVRFF. DNA of the CDR3: TGTGCCAGTAGTATTGAGGTAGCGGGAGTCCGGTTCTTC.

The rearrangement uses TRBV6-6 and TRBJ2-1; possibly TRBD2 for D (7 bases). Germline assignment: CDR1 MNHNY and CDR2 SVGAGI (reference sequence). The CDR3 has 13 amino acids. Trimming cost V 2 bases and J 14 bases, with 16 bases left between them. As DNA, the CDR3 is TGTGCCAGCAGTTACGGGAGGGGGGGCCGAAAGTTCTTC. It specifies CASSYGRGGRKFF.

This chain connects TRBV30 to TRBJ2-7; the D is unclear. In germline, CDR1 is GTSNPN, CDR2 SVGIG (reference sequence). This CDR3 contains 12 residues. The V end lost 1 base, the J end lost 9 bases, and 13 bases lay between the germline ends. CDR3: CAWSAPGGRQYF. The CDR3 DNA follows: TGTGCCTGGAGTGCCCCGGGTGGACGGCAGTACTTC. The variable domain in full, with the rest retrieved from reference TRBV30 and TRBJ2-7, is SQTIHQWPATLVQPVGSPLSLECTVEGTSNPNLYWYRQAAGRGLQLLFYSVGIGQISSEVPQNLSASRPQDRQFILSSKKLLLSDSGFYLCAWSAPGGRQYFGPGTRLTVT.

The rearrangement links TRBV11-2 to TRBJ1-2; 8 bases fit TRBD1. V dropped 5 bases and J dropped 8; count of bases not matched to a gene: 10. Germline CDR1 is SGHAT and CDR2 is FQNNGV. The CDR3 is 14 residues long. For the CDR3, the DNA is TGTGCCAGCAGCCAGACGACAGGGGCGTTCGGCTACACCTTC. Translated, it gives CASSQTTGAFGYTF.